This passage covers 13 T cell receptor beta chains from one sample sequenced in a study of T cells in localized non-small cell lung cancer. The assay was immunoSEQ multiplex PCR, and TCRdb's table has in-frame clones only and misses some. The data contain tens of thousands of clones, 80% to 90% of them singletons. The sample consisted of peripheral blood, taken before any cancer treatment. The receptors were sampled from a man aged 40 to 69 with stage I squamous cell lung carcinoma.

V is TRBV7-8 and J is TRBJ2-7; 7 nucleotides align to TRBD1. V dropped 1 base and J dropped 2; count of bases not matched to a gene: 2. CDR1 SGHVS and CDR2 FQNEAQ come from the germline V gene. The CDR3 extends over 14 amino acids. DNA of the CDR3: TGTGCCAGCAGCTTAGACAGGGGAGCCTACGAGCAGTACTTC. Translation: CASSLDRGAYEQYF.

The rearrangement joins TRBV2 to TRBJ2-2; the D is unclear. Trimming shortened V by 7 bases and J by 2 bases, and 11 bases separated the two germline ends. Germline assignment: CDR1 SNHLY and CDR2 FYNNEI. CDR3 length: 14 amino acids. CDR3 residues: CASKDSRNTGELFF. The CDR3 DNA reads TGTGCCAGCAAAGACTCGCGAAACACCGGGGAGCTGTTTTTT.

The chain links TRBV29-1 to TRBJ2-3; the match to TRBD2 covers 8 bases. The CDR3 sequence is 14 residues long. Germline assignment: CDR1 SQVTM and CDR2 ANQGSEA. The junction had 2 bases not matched to a gene; V was cut back by 2 bases and J by 1 base. The CDR3 loop is CSVESSGRTDTQYF. The CDR3 coding sequence is TGCAGCGTTGAATCTAGCGGGCGCACAGATACGCAGTATTTT.

This sequence joins TRBV13 and TRBJ2-1, with TRBD2 matching 10 bases. V was pared by 3 bases and J by 10 bases, with 6 bases of the junction left unmatched. Germline V gives CDR1 PRHDT, CDR2 FYEKMQ (reference sequence). This CDR3 region has 14 residues. CDR3 sequence: CASSFPSGSWEQFF. CDR3 nucleotides: TGTGCCAGCAGCTTCCCTAGCGGGAGTTGGGAGCAGTTCTTC.

The V call is TRBV7-3, the J call TRBJ2-1; a weak D match, TRBD2 (5 bases). This CDR3 is built from 15 residues. Trimming cost V 4 bases and J 4 bases, with 14 bases left between them. Per the germline V gene, CDR1 is SGHTA and CDR2 is FQGTGA. CDR3 bases: TGTGCCAGCAGCTCGGTCGGACTGGAGTACAATGAGCAGTTCTTC. This sequence encodes CASSSVGLEYNEQFF. Filled out from reference TRBV7-3 and TRBJ2-1, the complete variable domain reads GAGVSQTPSNKVTEKGKYVELRCDPISGHTALYWYRQSLGQGPEFLIYFQGTGAADDSGLPNDRFFAVRPEGSVSTLKIQRTERGDSAVYLCASSSVGLEYNEQFFGPGTRLTVL.

This chain uses TRBV5-5 with TRBJ1-1; possible D gene TRBD1, 5 bases. The germline V gene has CDR1 SGHKS and CDR2 YYEKEE (reference sequence). The CDR3 is 15 residues long. Between the trimmed V and J ends, which lost 4 bases and 0 bases, there was a span of 13 bases. The CDR3: CASSTLGGLNTEAFF. In DNA, the CDR3 is TGTGCCAGCAGCACCCTGGGGGGTTTGAACACTGAAGCTTTCTTT.

The CDR3: CASSYERRSNQPQHF. For the CDR3, the DNA is TGTGCCAGCAGTTACGAAAGGCGGAGCAATCAGCCCCAGCATTTT. The rearrangement uses TRBV6-6 and TRBJ1-5, with unresolved D. The V gene lost 2 bases and the J gene lost 1 base, with 9 bases spanning the gap. This CDR3 has 15 residues. Germline V CDR1 and CDR2: MNHNY, SVGAGI (reference sequence).

This sequence joins TRBV5-1 and TRBJ2-2; 8 bases line up with TRBD1. Trimming removed 2 bases from V and 0 bases from J; junction bases left unmatched: 3. This CDR3 is built from 16 residues. Germline values: CDR1 SGHRS, CDR2 YFSETQ. CDR3 in amino acids: CASSFRTGTNTGELFF. CDR3 coding DNA: TGCGCCAGCAGCTTTCGGACAGGGACGAACACCGGGGAGCTGTTTTTT.

V usage is TRBV18 and J usage is TRBJ2-5, with 12 nucleotides matching TRBD2. There are 16 residues in the CDR3. Germline CDR1 and CDR2: KGHSH and LQKENI. V lost 2 bases and J lost 2; bases outside the gene matches: 3. The CDR3 sequence: CASSPGLAGLQETQYF. CDR3 in DNA: TGTGCCAGCTCACCAGGACTAGCGGGGTTGCAAGAGACCCAGTACTTC.

This clone was seen once. The chain carries TRBV5-6 and TRBJ2-4, with D perhaps assigned TRBD1 or TRBD2 (6 bases each). V lost 4 bases to trimming and J lost 7 bases, with 18 bases between them. This CDR3 is 15 amino acids long. CDR1 is SGHDT, CDR2 YYEEEE, per germline. For the CDR3, the DNA is TGTGCCAGCAGCCTAGGGGGGCCTGGTAATAACATTCAGTACTTC. It specifies CASSLGGPGNNIQYF.

This chain links TRBV10-3 with TRBJ2-1; possibly TRBD2 for D (6 bases). The CDR3 is made up of 15 amino acids. Trimming removed 0 bases at V and 10 bases at J, with 16 bases between. The germline gives CDR1 ENHRY, CDR2 SYGVKD. DNA of the CDR3: TGTGCCATCAGTGAGTCCGGGGGTGGGGACGGGGAGCAGTTCTTC. It codes for CAISESGGGDGEQFF.

V usage is TRBV18 and J usage is TRBJ2-1; 9 bases are shared with TRBD2. This CDR3 comprises 15 residues. CDR1 and CDR2 (germline): KGHSH, LQKENI. V was pared by 3 bases and J by 9 bases, with 9 bases of the junction left unmatched. CDR3 region: CASSPISGREGEQFF. CDR3 DNA: TGTGCCAGCTCACCTATTAGCGGGAGAGAAGGTGAGCAGTTCTTC.

The V and J genes are TRBV9 and TRBJ2-5; 10 bases agree with TRBD2. The CDR3 totals 16 residues. The J segment lost 3 bases and the V segment lost 4 bases, leaving 9 bases of the junction unmatched. Germline loops: CDR1 SGDLS, CDR2 YYNGEE. This CDR3 reads CASSRGRLAGEETQYF. The CDR3 bases are TGTGCCAGCAGCCGGGGGAGGCTAGCGGGAGAAGAGACCCAGTACTTC. Full variable domain (rest looked up from reference TRBV9 and TRBJ2-5): DSGVTQTPKHLITATGQRVTLRCSPRSGDLSVYWYQQSLDQGLQFLIQYYNGEERAKGNILERFSAQQFPDLHSELNLSSLELGDSALYFCASSRGRLAGEETQYFGPGTRLLVL.